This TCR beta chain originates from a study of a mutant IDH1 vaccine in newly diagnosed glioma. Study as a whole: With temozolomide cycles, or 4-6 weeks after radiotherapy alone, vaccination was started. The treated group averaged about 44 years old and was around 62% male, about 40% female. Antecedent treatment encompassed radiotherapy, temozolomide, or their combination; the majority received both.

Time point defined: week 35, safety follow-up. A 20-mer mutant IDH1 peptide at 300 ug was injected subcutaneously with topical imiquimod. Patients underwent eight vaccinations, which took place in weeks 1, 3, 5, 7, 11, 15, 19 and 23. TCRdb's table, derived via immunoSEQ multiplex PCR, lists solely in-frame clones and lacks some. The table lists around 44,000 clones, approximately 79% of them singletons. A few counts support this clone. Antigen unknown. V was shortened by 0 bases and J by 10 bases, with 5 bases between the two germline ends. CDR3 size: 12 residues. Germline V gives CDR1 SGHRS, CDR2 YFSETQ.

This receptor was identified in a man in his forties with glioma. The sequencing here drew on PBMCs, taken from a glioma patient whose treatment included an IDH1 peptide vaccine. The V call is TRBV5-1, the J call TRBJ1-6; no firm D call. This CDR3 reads CASSLGGSPLHF. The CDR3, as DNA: TGCGCCAGCAGCTTGGGTGGGTCACCCCTCCACTTT.